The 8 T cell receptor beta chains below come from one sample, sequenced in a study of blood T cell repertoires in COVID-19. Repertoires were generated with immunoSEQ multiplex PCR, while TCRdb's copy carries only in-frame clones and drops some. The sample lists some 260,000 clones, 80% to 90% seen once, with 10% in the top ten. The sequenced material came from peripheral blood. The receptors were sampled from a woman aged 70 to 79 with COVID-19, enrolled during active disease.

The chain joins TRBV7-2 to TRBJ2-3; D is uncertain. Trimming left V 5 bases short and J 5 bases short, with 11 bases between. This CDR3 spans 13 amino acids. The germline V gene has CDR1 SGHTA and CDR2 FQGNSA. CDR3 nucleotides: TGTGCCAGCAGCACCCGACTCGTAGATACGCAGTATTTT. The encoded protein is CASSTRLVDTQYF.

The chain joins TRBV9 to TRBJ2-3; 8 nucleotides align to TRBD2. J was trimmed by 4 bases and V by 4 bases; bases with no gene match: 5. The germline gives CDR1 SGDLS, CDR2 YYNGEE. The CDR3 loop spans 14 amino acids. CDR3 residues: CASSPSGGADTQYF. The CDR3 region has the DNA TGTGCCAGCAGCCCCTCGGGAGGGGCAGATACGCAGTATTTT.

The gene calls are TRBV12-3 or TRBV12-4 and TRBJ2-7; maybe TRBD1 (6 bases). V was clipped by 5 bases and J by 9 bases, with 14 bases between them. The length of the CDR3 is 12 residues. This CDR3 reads CASSPGPRGQYF. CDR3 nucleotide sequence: TGTGCCAGCAGTCCCGGACCCAGGGGGCAGTACTTC.

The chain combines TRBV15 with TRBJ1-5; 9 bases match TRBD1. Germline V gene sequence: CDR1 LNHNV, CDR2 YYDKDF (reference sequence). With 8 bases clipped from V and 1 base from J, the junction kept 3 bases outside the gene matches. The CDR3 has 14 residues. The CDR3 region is CATGQGISNQPQHF. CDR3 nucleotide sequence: TGTGCCACCGGACAGGGGATAAGCAATCAGCCCCAGCATTTT.

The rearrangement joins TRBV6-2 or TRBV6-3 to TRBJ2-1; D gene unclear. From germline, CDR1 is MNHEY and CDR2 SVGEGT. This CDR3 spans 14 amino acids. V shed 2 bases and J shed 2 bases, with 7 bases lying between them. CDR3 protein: CASSYGLAYNEQFF. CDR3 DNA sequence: TGTGCCAGCAGTTACGGGCTGGCCTACAATGAGCAGTTCTTC.

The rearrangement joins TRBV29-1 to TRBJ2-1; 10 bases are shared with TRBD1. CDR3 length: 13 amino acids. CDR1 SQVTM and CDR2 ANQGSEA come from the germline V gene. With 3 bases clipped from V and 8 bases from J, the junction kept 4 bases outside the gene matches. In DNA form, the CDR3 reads TGCAGCGTTGAGGGACAGGGGAGGCATGAGCAGTTCTTC. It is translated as CSVEGQGRHEQFF.

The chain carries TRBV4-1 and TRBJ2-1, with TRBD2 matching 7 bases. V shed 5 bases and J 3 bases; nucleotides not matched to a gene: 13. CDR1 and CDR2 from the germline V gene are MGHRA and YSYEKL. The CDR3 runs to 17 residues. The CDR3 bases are TGCGCCAGCAGCTCTTTAGAGGGCGGGAGATTCTACAATGAGCAGTTCTTC. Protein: CASSSLEGGRFYNEQFF.

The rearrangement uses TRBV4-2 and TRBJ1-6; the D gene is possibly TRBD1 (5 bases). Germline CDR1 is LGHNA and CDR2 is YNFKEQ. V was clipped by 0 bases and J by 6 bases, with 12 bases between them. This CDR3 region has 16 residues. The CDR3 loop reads CASSQERDSPNSPLHF. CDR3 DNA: TGTGCCAGCAGCCAAGAAAGAGACAGCCCTAATTCACCCCTCCACTTT.